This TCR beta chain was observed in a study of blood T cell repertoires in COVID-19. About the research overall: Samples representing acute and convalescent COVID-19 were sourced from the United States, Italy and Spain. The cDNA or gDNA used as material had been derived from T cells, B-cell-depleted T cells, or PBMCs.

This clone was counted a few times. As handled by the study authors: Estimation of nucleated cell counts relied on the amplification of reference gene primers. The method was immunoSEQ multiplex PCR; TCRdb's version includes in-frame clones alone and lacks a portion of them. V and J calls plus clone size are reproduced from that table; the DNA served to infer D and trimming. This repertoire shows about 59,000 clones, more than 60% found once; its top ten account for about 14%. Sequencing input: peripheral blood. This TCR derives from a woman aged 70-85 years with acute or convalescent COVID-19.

This chain's CDR3 is CASSSRGAYGYTF. DNA for the CDR3: TGTGCCAGCAGCTCACGGGGAGCCTATGGCTACACCTTC. The chain is built from TRBV7-9 and TRBJ1-2; D gene unclear. Germline V gives CDR1 SEHNR, CDR2 FQNEAQ (reference sequence). V lost 4 bases, J lost 4 bases, and 10 bases lay in between. The CDR3 loop spans 13 amino acids.